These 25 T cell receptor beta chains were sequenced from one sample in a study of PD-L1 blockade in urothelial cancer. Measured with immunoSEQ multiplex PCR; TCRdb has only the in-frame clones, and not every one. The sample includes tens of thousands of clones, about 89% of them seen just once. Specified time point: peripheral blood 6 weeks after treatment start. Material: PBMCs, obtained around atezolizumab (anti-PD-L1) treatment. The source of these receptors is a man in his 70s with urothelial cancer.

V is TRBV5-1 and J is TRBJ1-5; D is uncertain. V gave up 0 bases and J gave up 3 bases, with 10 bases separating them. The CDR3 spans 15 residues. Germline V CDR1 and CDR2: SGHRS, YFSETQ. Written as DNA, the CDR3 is TGCGCCAGCAGCTTGGCCGGTATAAACAATCAGCCCCAGCATTTT. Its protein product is CASSLAGINNQPQHF.

CDR3 DNA sequence: TGTGCCTGGAGAGGACAGGGTAGGAGCACTGAAGCTTTCTTT. The encoded protein is CAWRGQGRSTEAFF. The chain is built from TRBV30 and TRBJ1-1; TRBD1 matches at 8 bases. Germline values: CDR1 GTSNPN, CDR2 SVGIG (reference sequence). CDR3 length: 14 residues. V dropped 3 bases and J dropped 4; count of bases not matched to a gene: 7.

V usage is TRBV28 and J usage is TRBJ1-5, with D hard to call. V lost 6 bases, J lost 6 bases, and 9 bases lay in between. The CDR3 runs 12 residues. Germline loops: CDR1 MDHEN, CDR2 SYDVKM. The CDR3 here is CASRSGFQPQHF. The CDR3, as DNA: TGTGCCAGCAGGTCGGGGTTTCAGCCCCAGCATTTT.

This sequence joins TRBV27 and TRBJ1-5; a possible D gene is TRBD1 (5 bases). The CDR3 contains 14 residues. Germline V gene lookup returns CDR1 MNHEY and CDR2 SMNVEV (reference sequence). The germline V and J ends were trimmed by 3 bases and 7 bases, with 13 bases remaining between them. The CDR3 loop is CASSFQGGYQPQHF. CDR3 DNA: TGTGCCAGCAGTTTTCAGGGTGGGTACCAGCCCCAGCATTTT.

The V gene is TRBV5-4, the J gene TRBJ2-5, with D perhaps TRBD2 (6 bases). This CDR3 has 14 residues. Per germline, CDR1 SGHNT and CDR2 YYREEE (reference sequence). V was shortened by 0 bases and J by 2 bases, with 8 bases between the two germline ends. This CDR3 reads CASSLAGSQETQYF. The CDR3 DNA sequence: TGTGCCAGCAGCTTGGCCGGGAGTCAAGAGACCCAGTACTTC.

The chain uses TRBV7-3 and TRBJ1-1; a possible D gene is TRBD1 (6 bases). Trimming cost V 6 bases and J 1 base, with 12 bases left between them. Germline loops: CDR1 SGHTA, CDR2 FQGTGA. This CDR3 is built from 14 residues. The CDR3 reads CASRAQGQNTEAFF. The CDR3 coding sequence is TGTGCCAGCAGAGCACAGGGACAGAACACTGAAGCTTTCTTT.

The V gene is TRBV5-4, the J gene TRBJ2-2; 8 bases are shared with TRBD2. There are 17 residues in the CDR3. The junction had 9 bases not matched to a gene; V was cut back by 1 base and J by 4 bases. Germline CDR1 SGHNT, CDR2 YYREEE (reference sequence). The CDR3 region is CASSLSGASGFTGELFF. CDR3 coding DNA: TGTGCCAGCAGCTTGTCAGGGGCTAGCGGGTTCACCGGGGAGCTGTTTTTT.

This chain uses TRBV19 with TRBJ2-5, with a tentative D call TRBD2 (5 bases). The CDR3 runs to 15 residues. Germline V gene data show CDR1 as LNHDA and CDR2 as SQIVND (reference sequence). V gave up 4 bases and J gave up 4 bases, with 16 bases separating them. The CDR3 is CASSRLGNAGETQYF. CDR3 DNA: TGTGCCAGTAGTAGACTCGGGAACGCGGGAGAGACCCAGTACTTC.

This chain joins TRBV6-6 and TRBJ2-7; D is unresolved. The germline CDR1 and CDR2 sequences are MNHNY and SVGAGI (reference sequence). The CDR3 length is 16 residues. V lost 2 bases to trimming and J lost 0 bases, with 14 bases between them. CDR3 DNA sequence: TGTGCCAGCAGTTACCTACTCAGTCCTAGCTCCTACGAGCAGTACTTC. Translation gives CASSYLLSPSSYEQYF.

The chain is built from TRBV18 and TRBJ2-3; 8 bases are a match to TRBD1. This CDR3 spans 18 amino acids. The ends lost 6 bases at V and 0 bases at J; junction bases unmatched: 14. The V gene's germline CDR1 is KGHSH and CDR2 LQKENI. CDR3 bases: TGTGCCAGCTCCGTTGGGGACAGGCGCGCTTATAGCACAGATACGCAGTATTTT. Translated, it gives CASSVGDRRAYSTDTQYF.

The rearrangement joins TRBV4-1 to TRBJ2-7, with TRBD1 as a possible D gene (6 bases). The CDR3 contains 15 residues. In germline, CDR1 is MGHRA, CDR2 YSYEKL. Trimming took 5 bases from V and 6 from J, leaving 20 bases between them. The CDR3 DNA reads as TGCGCCAGCAGCGGGCACAGGGACCTCCCGGGCGAGCAGTACTTC. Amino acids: CASSGHRDLPGEQYF.

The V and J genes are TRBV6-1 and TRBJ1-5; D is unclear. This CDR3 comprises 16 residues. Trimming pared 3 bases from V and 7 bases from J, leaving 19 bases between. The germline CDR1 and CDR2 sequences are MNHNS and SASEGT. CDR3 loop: CASSDFKWREGQPQHF. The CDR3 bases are TGTGCCAGCAGTGATTTTAAGTGGAGGGAAGGCCAGCCCCAGCATTTT.

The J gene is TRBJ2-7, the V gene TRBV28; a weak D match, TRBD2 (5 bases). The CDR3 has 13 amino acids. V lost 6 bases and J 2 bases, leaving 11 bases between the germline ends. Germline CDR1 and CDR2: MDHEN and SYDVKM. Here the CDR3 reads CASSPGITYEQYF. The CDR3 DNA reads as TGTGCCAGCAGCCCCGGGATTACCTACGAGCAGTACTTC.

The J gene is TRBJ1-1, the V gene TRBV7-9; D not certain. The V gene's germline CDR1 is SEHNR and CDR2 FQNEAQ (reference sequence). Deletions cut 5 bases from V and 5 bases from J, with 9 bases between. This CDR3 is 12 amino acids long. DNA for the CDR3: TGTGCCAGCAGCCGCGGAGAAACTGAAGCTTTCTTT. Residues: CASSRGETEAFF.

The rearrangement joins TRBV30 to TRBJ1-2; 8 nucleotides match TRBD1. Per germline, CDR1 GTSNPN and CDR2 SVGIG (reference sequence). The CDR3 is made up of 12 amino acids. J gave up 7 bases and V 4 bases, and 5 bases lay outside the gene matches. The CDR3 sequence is CAWTGGSRGYTF. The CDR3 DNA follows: TGTGCCTGGACAGGGGGCTCGCGTGGCTACACCTTC.

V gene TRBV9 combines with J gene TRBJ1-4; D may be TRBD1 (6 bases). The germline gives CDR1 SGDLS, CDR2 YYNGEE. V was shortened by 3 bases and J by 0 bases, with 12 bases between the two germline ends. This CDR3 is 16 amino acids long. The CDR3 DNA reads TGTGCCAGCAGCGCAAGAACAGGGACAACTAATGAAAAACTGTTTTTT. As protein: CASSARTGTTNEKLFF.

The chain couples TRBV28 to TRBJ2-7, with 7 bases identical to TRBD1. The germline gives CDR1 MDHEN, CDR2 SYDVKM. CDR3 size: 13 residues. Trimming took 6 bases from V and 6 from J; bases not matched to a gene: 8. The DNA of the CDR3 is TGTGCCAGCAGGTCAGGGGGACCGCTCGAGCAGTACTTC. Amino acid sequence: CASRSGGPLEQYF.

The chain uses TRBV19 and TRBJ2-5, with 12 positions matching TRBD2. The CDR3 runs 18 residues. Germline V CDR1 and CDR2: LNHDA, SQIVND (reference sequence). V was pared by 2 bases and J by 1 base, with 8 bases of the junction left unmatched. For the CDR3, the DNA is TGTGCCAGTAGTATACCCCGGGGGACTAGCGGGTTCCAAGAGACCCAGTACTTC. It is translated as CASSIPRGTSGFQETQYF.

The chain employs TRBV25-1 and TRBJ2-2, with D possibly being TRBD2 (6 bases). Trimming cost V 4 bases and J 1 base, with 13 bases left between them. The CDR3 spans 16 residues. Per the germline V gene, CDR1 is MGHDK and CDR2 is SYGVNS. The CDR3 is CASSGPLALNTGELFF. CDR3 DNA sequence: TGTGCCAGCAGTGGACCTCTAGCGTTGAACACCGGGGAGCTGTTTTTT. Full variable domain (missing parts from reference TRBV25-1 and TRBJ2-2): EADIYQTPRYLVIGTGKKITLECSQTMGHDKMYWYQQDPGMELHLIHYSYGVNSTEKGDLSSESTVSRIRTEHFPLTLESARPSHTSQYLCASSGPLALNTGELFFGEGSRLTVL.

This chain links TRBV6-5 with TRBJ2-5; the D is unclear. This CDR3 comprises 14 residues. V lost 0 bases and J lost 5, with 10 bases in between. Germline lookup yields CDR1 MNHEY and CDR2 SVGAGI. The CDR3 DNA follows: TGTGCCAGCAGTTACTCGGGCCCCCCGGAGACCCAGTACTTC. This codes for CASSYSGPPETQYF.

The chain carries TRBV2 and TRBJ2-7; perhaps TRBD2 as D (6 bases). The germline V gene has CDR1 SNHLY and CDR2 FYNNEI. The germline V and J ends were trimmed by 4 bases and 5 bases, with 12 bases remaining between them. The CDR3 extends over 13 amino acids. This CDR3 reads CASSVAEIDEQYF. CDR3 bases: TGTGCCAGCAGTGTAGCGGAGATCGACGAGCAGTACTTC.

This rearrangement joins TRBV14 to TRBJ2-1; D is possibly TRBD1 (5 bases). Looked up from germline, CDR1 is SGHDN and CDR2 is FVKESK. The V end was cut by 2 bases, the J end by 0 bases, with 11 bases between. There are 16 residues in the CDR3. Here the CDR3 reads CASSQIGASSYNEQFF. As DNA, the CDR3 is TGTGCCAGCAGCCAAATAGGGGCGAGCTCCTACAATGAGCAGTTCTTC.

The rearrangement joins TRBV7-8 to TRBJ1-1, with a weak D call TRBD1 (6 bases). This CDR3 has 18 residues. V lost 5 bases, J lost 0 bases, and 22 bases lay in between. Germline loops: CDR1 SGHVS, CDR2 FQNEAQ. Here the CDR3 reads CASSEGQGTMNMNTEAFF. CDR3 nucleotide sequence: TGTGCCAGCAGCGAGGGTCAGGGGACGATGAACATGAACACTGAAGCTTTCTTT.

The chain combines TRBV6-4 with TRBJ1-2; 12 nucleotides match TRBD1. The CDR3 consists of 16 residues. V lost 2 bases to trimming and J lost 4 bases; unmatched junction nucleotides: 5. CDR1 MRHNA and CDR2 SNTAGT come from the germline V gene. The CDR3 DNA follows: TGTGCCAGCAGTGACACTGGGACAGGGGGCAGCTATGGCTACACCTTC. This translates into CASSDTGTGGSYGYTF.

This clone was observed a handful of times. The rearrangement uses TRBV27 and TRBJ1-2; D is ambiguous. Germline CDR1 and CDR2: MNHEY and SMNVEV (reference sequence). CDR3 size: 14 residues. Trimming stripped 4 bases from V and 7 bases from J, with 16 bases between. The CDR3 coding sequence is TGTGCCAGCAGTTCTAAACTTATCGGTGCTGGCTACACCTTC. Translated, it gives CASSSKLIGAGYTF.